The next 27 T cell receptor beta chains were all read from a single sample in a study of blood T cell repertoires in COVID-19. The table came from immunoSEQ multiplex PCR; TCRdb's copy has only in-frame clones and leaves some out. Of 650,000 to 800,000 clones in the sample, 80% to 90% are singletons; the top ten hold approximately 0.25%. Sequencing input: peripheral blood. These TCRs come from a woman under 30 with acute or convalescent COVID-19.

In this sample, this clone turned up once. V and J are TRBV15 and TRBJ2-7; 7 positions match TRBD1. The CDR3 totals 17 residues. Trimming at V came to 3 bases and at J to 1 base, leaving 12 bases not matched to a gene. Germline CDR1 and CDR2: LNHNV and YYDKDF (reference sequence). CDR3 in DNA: TGTGCCACCAGCAGTGGGCCTAGCACAGGGGCATCCTACGAGCAGTACTTC. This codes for CATSSGPSTGASYEQYF.

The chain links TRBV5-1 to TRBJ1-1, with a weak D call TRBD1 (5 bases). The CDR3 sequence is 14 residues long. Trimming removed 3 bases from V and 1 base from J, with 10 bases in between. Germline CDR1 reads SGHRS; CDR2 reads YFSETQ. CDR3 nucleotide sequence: TGCGCCAGCAGCTCGAAAGACAGGAACACTGAAGCTTTCTTT. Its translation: CASSSKDRNTEAFF.

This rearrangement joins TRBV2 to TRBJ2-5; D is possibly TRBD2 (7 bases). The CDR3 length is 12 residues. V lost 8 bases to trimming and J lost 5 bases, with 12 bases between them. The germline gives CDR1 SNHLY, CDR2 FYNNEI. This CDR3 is CASWTRGETQYF. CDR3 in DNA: TGTGCCAGCTGGACTAGGGGGGAGACCCAGTACTTC.

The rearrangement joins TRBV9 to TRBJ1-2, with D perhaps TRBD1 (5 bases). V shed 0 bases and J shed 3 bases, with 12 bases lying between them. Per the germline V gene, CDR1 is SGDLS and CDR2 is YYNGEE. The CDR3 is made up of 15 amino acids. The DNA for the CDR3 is TGTGCCAGCAGCGTAGGGTCAGGGCATCACTATGGCTACACCTTC. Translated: CASSVGSGHHYGYTF.

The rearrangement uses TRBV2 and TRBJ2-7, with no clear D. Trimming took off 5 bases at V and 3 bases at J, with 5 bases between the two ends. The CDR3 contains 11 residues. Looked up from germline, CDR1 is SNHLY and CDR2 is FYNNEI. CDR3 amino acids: CASSPYYEQYF. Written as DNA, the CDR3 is TGTGCCAGCAGTCCTTACTACGAGCAGTACTTC.

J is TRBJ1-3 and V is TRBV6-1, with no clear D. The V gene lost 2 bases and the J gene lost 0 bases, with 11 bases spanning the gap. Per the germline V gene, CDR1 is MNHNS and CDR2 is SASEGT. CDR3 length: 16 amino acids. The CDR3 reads CASSESPASSGNTIYF. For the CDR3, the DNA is TGTGCCAGCAGTGAATCTCCGGCTAGCTCTGGAAACACCATATATTTT.

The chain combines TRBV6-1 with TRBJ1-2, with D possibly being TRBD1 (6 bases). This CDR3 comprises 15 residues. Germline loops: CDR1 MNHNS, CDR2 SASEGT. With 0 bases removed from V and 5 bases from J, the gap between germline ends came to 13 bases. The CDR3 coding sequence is TGTGCCAGCAGTGAAGCTCGGGGGGCCTTATATGGCTACACCTTC. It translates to CASSEARGALYGYTF.

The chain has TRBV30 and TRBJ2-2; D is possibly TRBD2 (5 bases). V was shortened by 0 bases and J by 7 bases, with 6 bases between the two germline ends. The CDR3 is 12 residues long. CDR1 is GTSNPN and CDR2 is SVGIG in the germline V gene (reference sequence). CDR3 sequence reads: CAWSVLGGELFF. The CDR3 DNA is TGTGCCTGGAGTGTACTAGGCGGGGAGCTGTTTTTT. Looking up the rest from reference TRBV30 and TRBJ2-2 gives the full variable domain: SQTIHQWPATLVQPVGSPLSLECTVEGTSNPNLYWYRQAAGRGLQLLFYSVGIGQISSEVPQNLSASRPQDRQFILSSKKLLLSDSGFYLCAWSVLGGELFFGEGSRLTVL.

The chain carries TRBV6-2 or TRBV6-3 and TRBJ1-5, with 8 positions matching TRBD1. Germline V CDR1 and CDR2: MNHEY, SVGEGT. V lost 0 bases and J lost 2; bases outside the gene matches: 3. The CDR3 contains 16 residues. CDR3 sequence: CASSYSTGVGNQPQHF. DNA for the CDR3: TGTGCCAGCAGTTACTCGACAGGGGTGGGCAATCAGCCCCAGCATTTT.

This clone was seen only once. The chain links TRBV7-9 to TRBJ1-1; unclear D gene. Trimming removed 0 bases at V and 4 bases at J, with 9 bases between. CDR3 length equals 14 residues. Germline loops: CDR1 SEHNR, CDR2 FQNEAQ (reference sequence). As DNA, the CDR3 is TGTGCCAGCAGCTTAGCGTCGGTCGGCACTGAAGCTTTCTTT. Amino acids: CASSLASVGTEAFF.

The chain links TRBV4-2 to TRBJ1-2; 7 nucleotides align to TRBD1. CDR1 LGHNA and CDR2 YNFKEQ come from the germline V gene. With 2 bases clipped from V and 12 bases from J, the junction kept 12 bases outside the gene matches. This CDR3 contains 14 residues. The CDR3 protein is CASSQITEIQGNTF. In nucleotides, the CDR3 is TGTGCCAGCAGCCAAATAACGGAGATACAGGGGAACACCTTC.

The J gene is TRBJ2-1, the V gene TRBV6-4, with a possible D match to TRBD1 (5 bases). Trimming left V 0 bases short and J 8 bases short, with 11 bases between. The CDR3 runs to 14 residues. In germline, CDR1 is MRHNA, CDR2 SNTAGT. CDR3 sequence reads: CASSDSGDSDEQFF. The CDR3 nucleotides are TGTGCCAGCAGTGACTCAGGGGATAGTGATGAGCAGTTCTTC.

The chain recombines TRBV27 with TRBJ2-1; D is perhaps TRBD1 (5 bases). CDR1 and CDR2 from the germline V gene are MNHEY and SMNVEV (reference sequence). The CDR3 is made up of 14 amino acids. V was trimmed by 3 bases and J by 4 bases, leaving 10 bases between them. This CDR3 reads CASSLEQAYNEQFF. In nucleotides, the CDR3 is TGTGCCAGCAGTTTGGAACAGGCGTACAATGAGCAGTTCTTC.

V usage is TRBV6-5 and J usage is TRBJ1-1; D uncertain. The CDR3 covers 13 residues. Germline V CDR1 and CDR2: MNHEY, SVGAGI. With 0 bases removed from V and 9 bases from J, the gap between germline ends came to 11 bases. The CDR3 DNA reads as TGTGCCAGCAGTTACTCGAACGAGGCTCAAGCTTTCTTT. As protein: CASSYSNEAQAFF.

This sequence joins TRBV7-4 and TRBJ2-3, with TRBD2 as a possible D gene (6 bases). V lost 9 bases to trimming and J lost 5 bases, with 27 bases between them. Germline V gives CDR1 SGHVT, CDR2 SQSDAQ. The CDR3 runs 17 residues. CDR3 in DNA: TGTGCCAGTTTCTTACCCCGGAGGGACGCAGGGTTAGATACGCAGTATTTT. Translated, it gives CASFLPRRDAGLDTQYF.

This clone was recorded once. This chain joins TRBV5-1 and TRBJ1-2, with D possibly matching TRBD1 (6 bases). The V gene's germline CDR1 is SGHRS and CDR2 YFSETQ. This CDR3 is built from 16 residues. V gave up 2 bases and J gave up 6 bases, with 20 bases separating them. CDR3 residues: CASSFEPVGTKNGYTF. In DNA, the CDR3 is TGCGCCAGCAGCTTCGAACCGGTGGGGACAAAGAATGGCTACACCTTC.

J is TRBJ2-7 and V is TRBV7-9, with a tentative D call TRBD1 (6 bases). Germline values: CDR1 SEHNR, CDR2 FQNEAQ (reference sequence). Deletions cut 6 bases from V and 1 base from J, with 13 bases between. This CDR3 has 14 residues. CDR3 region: CASRAWDKSYEQYF. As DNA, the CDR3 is TGTGCCAGCAGAGCCTGGGACAAATCCTACGAGCAGTACTTC. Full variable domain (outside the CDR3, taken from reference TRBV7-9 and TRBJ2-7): DTGVSQNPRHKITKRGQNVTFRCDPISEHNRLYWYRQTLGQGPEFLTYFQNEAQLEKSRLLSDRFSAERPKGSFSTLEIQRTEQGDSAMYLCASRAWDKSYEQYFGPGTRLTVT.

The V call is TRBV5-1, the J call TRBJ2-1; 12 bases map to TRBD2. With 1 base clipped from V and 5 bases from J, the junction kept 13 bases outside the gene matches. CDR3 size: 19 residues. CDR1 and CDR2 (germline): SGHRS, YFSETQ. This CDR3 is CASSLPTSGGSTRNNEQFF. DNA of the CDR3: TGCGCCAGCAGCTTGCCCACTAGCGGGGGGTCGACCAGAAACAATGAGCAGTTCTTC.

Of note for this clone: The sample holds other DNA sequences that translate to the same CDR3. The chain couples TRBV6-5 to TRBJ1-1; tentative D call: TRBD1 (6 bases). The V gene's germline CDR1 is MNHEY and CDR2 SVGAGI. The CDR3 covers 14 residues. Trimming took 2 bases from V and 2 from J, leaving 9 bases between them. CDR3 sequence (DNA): TGTGCCAGCAGTTACCGGACAGTCAACACTGAAGCTTTCTTT. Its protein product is CASSYRTVNTEAFF.

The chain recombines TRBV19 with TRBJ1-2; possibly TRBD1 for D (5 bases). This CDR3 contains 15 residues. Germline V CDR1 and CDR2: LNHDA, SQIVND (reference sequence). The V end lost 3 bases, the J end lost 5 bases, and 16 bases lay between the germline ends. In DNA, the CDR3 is TGTGCCAGTAGTATGGGCGAAGGGGTATCGTATGGCTACACCTTC. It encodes CASSMGEGVSYGYTF.

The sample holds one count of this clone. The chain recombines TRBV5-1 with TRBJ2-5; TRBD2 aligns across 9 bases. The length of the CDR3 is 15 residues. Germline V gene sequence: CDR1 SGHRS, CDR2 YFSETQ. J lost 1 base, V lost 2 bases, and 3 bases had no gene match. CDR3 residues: CASSLIAGVQETQYF. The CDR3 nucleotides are TGCGCCAGCAGCTTAATAGCGGGGGTCCAAGAGACCCAGTACTTC.

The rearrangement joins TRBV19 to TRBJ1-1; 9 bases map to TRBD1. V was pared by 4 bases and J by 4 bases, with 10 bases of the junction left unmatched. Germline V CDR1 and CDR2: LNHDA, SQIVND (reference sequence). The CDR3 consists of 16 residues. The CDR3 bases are TGTGCCAGTAGTAAACGACAGGGGGAAGGGAGCACTGAAGCTTTCTTT. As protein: CASSKRQGEGSTEAFF.

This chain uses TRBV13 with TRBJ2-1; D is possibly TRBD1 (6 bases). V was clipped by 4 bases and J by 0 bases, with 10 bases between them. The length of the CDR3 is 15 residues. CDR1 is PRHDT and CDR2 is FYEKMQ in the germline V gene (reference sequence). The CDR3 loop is CASSSRGSSYNEQFF. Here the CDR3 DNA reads TGTGCCAGCAGCTCCAGGGGTAGCTCCTACAATGAGCAGTTCTTC.

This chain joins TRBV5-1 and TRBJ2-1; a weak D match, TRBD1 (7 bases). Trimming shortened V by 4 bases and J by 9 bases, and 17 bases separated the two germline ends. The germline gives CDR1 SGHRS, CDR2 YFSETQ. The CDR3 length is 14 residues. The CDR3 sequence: CASSLEGAMGEQFF. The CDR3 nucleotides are TGCGCCAGCAGCCTGGAGGGGGCAATGGGTGAGCAGTTCTTC.

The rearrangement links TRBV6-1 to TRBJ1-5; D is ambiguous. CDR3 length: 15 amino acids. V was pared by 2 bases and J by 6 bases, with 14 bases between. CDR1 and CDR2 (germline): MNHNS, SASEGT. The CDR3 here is CASSESEDRGQPQHF. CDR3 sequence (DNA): TGTGCCAGCAGTGAAAGTGAGGACCGGGGTCAGCCCCAGCATTTT.

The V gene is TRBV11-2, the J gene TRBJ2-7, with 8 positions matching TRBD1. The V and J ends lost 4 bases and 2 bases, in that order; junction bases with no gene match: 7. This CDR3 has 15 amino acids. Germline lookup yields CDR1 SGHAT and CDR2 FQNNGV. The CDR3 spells CASSSGQGRPYEQYF. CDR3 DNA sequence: TGTGCCAGCAGCTCCGGACAGGGTCGGCCCTACGAGCAGTACTTC.

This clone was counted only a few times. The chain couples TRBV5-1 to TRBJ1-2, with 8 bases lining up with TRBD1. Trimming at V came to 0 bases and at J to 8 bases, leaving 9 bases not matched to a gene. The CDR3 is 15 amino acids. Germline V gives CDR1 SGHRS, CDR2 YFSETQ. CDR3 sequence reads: CASSLESQGAEGYTF. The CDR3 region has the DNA TGCGCCAGCAGCTTGGAGTCCCAGGGGGCAGAAGGCTACACCTTC.